This note documents a single T cell receptor beta chain sequence. The table came from immunoSEQ multiplex PCR; TCRdb's copy has only in-frame clones and leaves some out. The data show about 260,000 clones, about 84% seen once. These data originate in a study of blood T cell repertoires in COVID-19. The CDR3 contains 16 residues. CDR1 MGHRA and CDR2 YSYEKL come from the germline V gene. The V end lost 0 bases, the J end lost 4 bases, and 13 bases lay between the germline ends. The chain links TRBV4-1 to TRBJ1-5, with no clear D. This clonotype was obtained from a woman aged 45-65 years who had recovered from COVID-19. Source material: PBMCs or T cells enriched from blood (not recorded which). In DNA form, the CDR3 reads TGCGCCAGCAGCCAAGATCCCGCCGGTCGAAATCAGCCCCAGCATTTT. The encoded protein is CASSQDPAGRNQPQHF.